What follows are 10 T cell receptor beta chains derived from one specimen sequenced in a study of CD8+CD57+ T cells in acquired aplastic anemia. TCR beta VDJ combinations and CDR3 sequences were profiled from genomic DNA. MiXCR was run by TCRdb on the reads, yielding one entry per CDR3 protein. The top ten clones hold 34% of a sample with some 48,000 distinct CDR3 sequences, around two thirds of them seen once. The sequencing input was sorted CD4+, CD8+, or CD8+CD57+ T cells (not recorded which) from PBMCs. All receptors come from a human donor in good health, serving as a control.

The CDR3: CATGTGGVQYF. As DNA, the CDR3 is TGTGCCACCGGGACGGGGGGGGTGCAGTATTTT. The chain has TRBV10-3 and TRBJ2-3; 8 bases match TRBD2. Per germline, CDR1 ENHRY and CDR2 SYGVKD. Trimming removed 10 bases from V and 11 bases from J; junction bases left unmatched: 8. The CDR3 sequence is 11 residues long.

J is TRBJ2-2 and V is TRBV2; D uncertain. V gave up 4 bases and J gave up 5 bases, with 8 bases separating them. The germline CDR1 and CDR2 sequences are SNHLY and FYNNEI. The CDR3 is made up of 13 amino acids. The CDR3: CASSGQGTGELFF. Here the CDR3 DNA reads TGTGCCAGCAGTGGTCAAGGGACCGGGGAGCTGTTTTTT.

The V call is TRBV19, the J call TRBJ2-3; no definite D call. Deletions cut 3 bases from V and 1 base from J, with 11 bases between. From germline, CDR1 is LNHDA and CDR2 SQIVND (reference sequence). The CDR3 has 15 residues. The CDR3 region is CASSILEARTDTQYF. For the CDR3, the DNA is TGTGCCAGTAGTATTCTCGAAGCTCGCACAGATACGCAGTATTTT.

The chain links TRBV10-1 to TRBJ2-3; D is unclear. Trimming took off 5 bases at V and 0 bases at J, with 9 bases between the two ends. Germline V gene sequence: CDR1 WNHNN, CDR2 SYGVQD (reference sequence). This CDR3 comprises 14 residues. The CDR3 here is CASSKDASTDTQYF. The CDR3, as DNA: TGCGCCAGCAGTAAGGACGCAAGCACAGATACGCAGTATTTT.

The rearrangement joins TRBV19 to TRBJ1-1; tentative D call: TRBD1 (5 bases). V lost 6 bases to trimming and J lost 3 bases, with 11 bases between them. Germline values: CDR1 LNHDA, CDR2 SQIVND (reference sequence). This CDR3 has 13 residues. CDR3 sequence (DNA): TGTGCCAGTAGGTCCTTAGGGGACACTGAAGCTTTCTTT. Protein sequence: CASRSLGDTEAFF.

The V gene is TRBV10-3, the J gene TRBJ1-1, with D uncertain. CDR3 length: 14 amino acids. Germline V gene data show CDR1 as ENHRY and CDR2 as SYGVKD. Trimming removed 4 bases at V and 0 bases at J, with 9 bases between. CDR3 sequence (DNA): TGTGCCATCAGTGCGGTGGGGATGAACACTGAAGCTTTCTTT. It specifies CAISAVGMNTEAFF.

The chain links TRBV24-1 to TRBJ1-1; D is unclear. CDR1 is KGHDR and CDR2 is SFDVKD in the germline V gene. The CDR3 length is 17 residues. The V end lost 1 base, the J end lost 1 base, and 15 bases lay between the germline ends. CDR3 DNA: TGTGCCACCAGTGATTTTAGGGCAGAACCTCCGAACACTGAAGCTTTCTTT. This gives the protein CATSDFRAEPPNTEAFF.

The chain recombines TRBV2 with TRBJ1-1; no clear D gene. Germline values: CDR1 SNHLY, CDR2 FYNNEI. The germline V and J ends were trimmed by 6 bases and 1 base, with 6 bases remaining between them. The CDR3 consists of 12 residues. This CDR3 is CASSVQNTEAFF. CDR3 bases: TGTGCCAGCAGCGTGCAGAACACTGAAGCTTTCTTT.

The J gene is TRBJ2-7, the V gene TRBV20-1; TRBD1 is a possible D gene (5 bases). This CDR3 is built from 12 residues. In germline, CDR1 is DFQATT, CDR2 SNEGSKA (reference sequence). Deletions cut 6 bases from V and 2 bases from J, with 11 bases between. DNA of the CDR3: TGCAGTGCAAAAGGACACCCCTACGAGCAGTACTTC. Protein: CSAKGHPYEQYF.

The chain employs TRBV7-6 and TRBJ2-7; D unresolved. The germline V gene encodes CDR1 SGHVS and CDR2 FNYEAQ. CDR3 length: 13 residues. Trimming took off 1 base at V and 6 bases at J, with 10 bases between the two ends. This CDR3 is CASSLGPTGEQYF. The CDR3 DNA follows: TGTGCCAGCAGCTTAGGACCCACGGGCGAGCAGTACTTC.